What follows are 20 T cell receptor beta chains derived from one specimen sequenced in a study of blood T cell repertoires in COVID-19. Repertoires were generated with immunoSEQ multiplex PCR, while TCRdb's copy carries only in-frame clones and drops some. The table has 360,000 or so clones, roughly 87% seen once; the top ten hold 3%. Input material: PBMCs or T cells enriched from blood (not recorded which). The receptors shown here come from a woman aged 25 to 45 who had recovered from COVID-19.

The CDR3 reads CASSLESGAGSEQFF. The CDR3 DNA sequence: TGCGCCAGCAGCTTGGAAAGTGGGGCGGGGAGTGAGCAGTTCTTC. The V and J genes are TRBV5-1 and TRBJ2-1; possible D gene TRBD2, 6 bases. The V gene's germline CDR1 is SGHRS and CDR2 YFSETQ. The CDR3 covers 15 residues. Trimming shortened V by 0 bases and J by 9 bases, and 16 bases separated the two germline ends.

The V and J genes are TRBV6-5 and TRBJ1-2; TRBD1 might be the D (5 bases). The germline CDR1 and CDR2 sequences are MNHEY and SVGAGI. There are 12 residues in the CDR3. Trimming cost V 7 bases and J 7 bases, with 13 bases left between them. CDR3 DNA sequence: TGTGCCAGCACCCTGGAGGGGTTTGGCTACACCTTC. It codes for CASTLEGFGYTF.

The J gene is TRBJ2-7, the V gene TRBV28; 7 nucleotides line up with TRBD2. The germline CDR1 and CDR2 sequences are MDHEN and SYDVKM. This CDR3 has 14 amino acids. After removal of 2 bases from V and 2 bases from J, the junction contained 3 bases not matched to a gene. The CDR3 DNA follows: TGTGCCAGCAGTTTAAAGCGGGGAACCTACGAGCAGTACTTC. Translation gives CASSLKRGTYEQYF.

V gene TRBV19 combines with J gene TRBJ1-5; tentatively, D is TRBD1 (5 bases). This CDR3 region has 15 residues. Germline values: CDR1 LNHDA, CDR2 SQIVND (reference sequence). Trimming left V 2 bases short and J 7 bases short, with 15 bases between. For the CDR3, the DNA is TGTGCCAGTAGTATAAATTCGGGGGGAGGCCAGCCCCAGCATTTT. Translated, it gives CASSINSGGGQPQHF.

The V gene is TRBV4-1, the J gene TRBJ2-1; TRBD2 is a possible D gene (6 bases). Germline assignment: CDR1 MGHRA and CDR2 YSYEKL. V was trimmed by 3 bases and J by 7 bases, leaving 13 bases between them. The CDR3 has 14 amino acids. CDR3 region: CASSQGWGVNEQFF. In DNA form, the CDR3 reads TGCGCCAGCAGCCAGGGGTGGGGGGTGAATGAGCAGTTCTTC.

This chain uses TRBV4-1 with TRBJ1-3; 10 bases match TRBD1. The V gene's germline CDR1 is MGHRA and CDR2 YSYEKL. The CDR3 extends over 15 amino acids. Unmatched junction bases numbered 6, after V lost 8 bases and J lost 2 bases. CDR3 sequence reads: CASEPGQGPGNTIYF. As DNA, the CDR3 is TGCGCCAGCGAGCCGGGACAGGGGCCTGGAAACACCATATATTTT.

The gene calls are TRBV10-3 and TRBJ2-1; 9 bases are shared with TRBD1. The CDR3 is 15 amino acids. The V gene's germline CDR1 is ENHRY and CDR2 SYGVKD. Unmatched junction bases numbered 11, after V lost 7 bases and J lost 7 bases. Written as DNA, the CDR3 is TGTGCCATCACATCGGAACAGGGGGCGGATAATGAGCAGTTCTTC. Amino acids: CAITSEQGADNEQFF.

CDR3 protein: CASSRETGRHGYTF. The CDR3 region has the DNA TGTGCCAGCAGCCGCGAGACAGGGCGACATGGCTACACCTTC. The chain recombines TRBV7-9 with TRBJ1-2, with 7 positions matching TRBD1. The ends lost 5 bases at V and 6 bases at J; junction bases unmatched: 9. Germline-derived CDR1 and CDR2 are SEHNR and FQNEAQ (reference sequence). The CDR3 runs to 14 residues.

The V and J genes are TRBV6-6 and TRBJ2-5; D not resolved. Germline values: CDR1 MNHNY, CDR2 SVGAGI (reference sequence). V lost 6 bases and J 1 base, leaving 15 bases between the germline ends. The CDR3 runs to 15 residues. CDR3 amino acids: CASSRDPQVQETQYF. In nucleotides, the CDR3 is TGTGCCAGCAGCCGTGACCCCCAGGTCCAAGAGACCCAGTACTTC.

The chain's CDR3 is CASHRERNTEAFF. The DNA of the CDR3 is TGTGCCAGCCACAGGGAGAGGAACACTGAAGCTTTCTTT. This chain connects TRBV5-6 to TRBJ1-1, with TRBD1 as a possible D gene (6 bases). Trimming removed 7 bases at V and 1 base at J, with 11 bases between. The germline gives CDR1 SGHDT, CDR2 YYEEEE. The CDR3 covers 13 residues.

The gene calls are TRBV5-4 and TRBJ2-1, with D tentatively TRBD1 (5 bases). Germline lookup yields CDR1 SGHNT and CDR2 YYREEE (reference sequence). CDR3 length: 14 residues. The V gene lost 3 bases and the J gene lost 0 bases, with 7 bases spanning the gap. The CDR3, as DNA: TGTGCCAGCAGCTCGACAGCCTCCTACAATGAGCAGTTCTTC. It codes for CASSSTASYNEQFF.

Remarks on this clone: This sample also contains other DNA sequences that code for the same CDR3. The chain is built from TRBV28 and TRBJ2-1, with 10 bases matching TRBD2. Germline CDR1 is MDHEN and CDR2 is SYDVKM. This CDR3 is 16 amino acids long. Trimming at V came to 1 base and at J to 1 base, leaving 1 base not matched to a gene. In DNA, the CDR3 is TGTGCCAGCAGTTTATTAGCGGGAGGTTCCTACAATGAGCAGTTCTTC. This encodes CASSLLAGGSYNEQFF. Based on the CDR3 plus reference TRBV28 and TRBJ2-1, the full variable domain is DVKVTQSSRYLVKRTGEKVFLECVQDMDHENMFWYRQDPGLGLRLIYFSYDVKMKEKGDIPEGYSVSREKKERFSLILESASTNQTSMYLCASSLLAGGSYNEQFFGPGTRLTVL.

The V gene is TRBV7-2, the J gene TRBJ1-2; the match to TRBD1 covers 8 bases. CDR3 length: 14 residues. Germline V gives CDR1 SGHTA, CDR2 FQGNSA. Trimming at V came to 7 bases and at J to 1 base, leaving 5 bases not matched to a gene. CDR3 sequence: CASTPGQGNYGYTF. DNA of the CDR3: TGTGCCAGCACCCCCGGACAGGGTAACTATGGCTACACCTTC.

A word on this clone: Distinct nucleotide sequences in the sample also encode this CDR3. The chain couples TRBV6-1 to TRBJ2-7, with 7 bases matching TRBD1. The CDR3 length is 14 residues. Germline V gene sequence: CDR1 MNHNS, CDR2 SASEGT. J gave up 3 bases and V 1 base, and 3 bases lay outside the gene matches. This chain's CDR3 is CASSEGQGGYEQYF. CDR3 DNA: TGTGCCAGCAGTGAAGGACAGGGTGGCTACGAGCAGTACTTC.

The chain employs TRBV3-1 (or the pseudogene TRBV3-2) and TRBJ1-1, with a tentative D call TRBD1 (6 bases). The CDR3 sequence is 13 residues long. From germline, CDR1 is LGHDT and CDR2 YNNKEL (reference sequence). V was clipped by 4 bases and J by 7 bases, with 13 bases between them. This CDR3 reads CASSPGGVSEAFF. The CDR3 DNA reads as TGTGCCAGCAGCCCTGGGGGCGTTAGTGAAGCTTTCTTT.

The gene calls are TRBV7-9 and TRBJ1-6; 7 positions match TRBD1. The germline CDR1 and CDR2 sequences are SEHNR and FQNEAQ (reference sequence). The V gene end was trimmed by 6 bases and the J gene end by 6 bases; junction bases not matched to a gene: 8. The CDR3 sequence is 15 residues long. CDR3 coding DNA: TGTGCCAGCAGAAACCGGGACAGCCTTAATTCACCCCTCCACTTT. It yields the protein CASRNRDSLNSPLHF.

The chain links TRBV10-2 to TRBJ2-3; a possible D gene is TRBD2 (5 bases). V lost 0 bases to trimming and J lost 6 bases, with 13 bases between them. This CDR3 is built from 15 residues. From germline, CDR1 is WSHSY and CDR2 SAAADI. CDR3 protein: CASSESGVRRDTQYF. The DNA of the CDR3 is TGCGCCAGCAGTGAGTCGGGAGTCAGAAGGGATACGCAGTATTTT.

About this clone itself: Other DNA sequences in the same sample also yield this CDR3. The genes are TRBV12-3 or TRBV12-4 and TRBJ1-2; tentatively, D is TRBD1 (6 bases). CDR3 length equals 12 residues. Trimming pared 2 bases from V and 5 bases from J, leaving 6 bases between. In DNA form, the CDR3 reads TGTGCCAGCAGTTTACAGGGGTATGGCTACACCTTC. It codes for CASSLQGYGYTF.

This clone was counted a few times. The chain couples TRBV28 to TRBJ2-3; 9 bases line up with TRBD2. There are 15 residues in the CDR3. With V trimmed by 6 bases and J by 4 bases, 8 bases remained unmatched. The germline V gene has CDR1 MDHEN and CDR2 SYDVKM. CDR3 DNA sequence: TGTGCCAGCAGGGGACTAGCAGAAGGTCCAGATACGCAGTATTTT. It is translated as CASRGLAEGPDTQYF.

This chain links TRBV19 with TRBJ2-2; D is perhaps TRBD1 (5 bases). V lost 7 bases and J 2 bases, leaving 8 bases between the germline ends. This CDR3 contains 13 residues. Germline CDR1 reads LNHDA; CDR2 reads SQIVND (reference sequence). CDR3 nucleotide sequence: TGTGCCAGTAACGACAGAAACACCGGGGAGCTGTTTTTT. Protein sequence: CASNDRNTGELFF.